What follows are 22 T cell receptor beta chains derived from one specimen sequenced in a study of vaccination and CD4 T cells after COVID-19. Their specific antigens are unknown. CD4+ T cells that had been cultured provided DNA sequenced with the Oncomine TCR Beta short-read assay. Using its own MiXCR run on the PCR reads, TCRdb lists one record per CDR3 protein. In the table there are about 11,000 distinct CDR3 sequences, over 25% of which are singletons. The treatment denotes: 10-day PBMC culture with coronavirus spike peptide pools or control peptides (ViraFEST assay). Sequenced here: CD4+ T cells from blood, cultured in vitro, sampled after SARS-CoV-2 vaccination. These receptor sequences come from a human donor who had recovered from COVID-19.

The chain uses TRBV24-1 and TRBJ2-1, with TRBD2 as a possible D gene (5 bases). V was shortened by 6 bases and J by 6 bases, with 8 bases between the two germline ends. The CDR3 sequence is 12 residues long. The germline V gene encodes CDR1 KGHDR and CDR2 SFDVKD. CDR3 residues: CATSREGNEQFF. CDR3 nucleotides: TGTGCCACCAGTCGAGAGGGCAATGAGCAGTTCTTC.

The chain links TRBV6-2 or TRBV6-3 to TRBJ1-1; possible D gene TRBD1, 5 bases. V dropped 6 bases and J dropped 7 bases, with 12 bases sitting between them. The germline V gene has CDR1 MNHEY and CDR2 SVGEGT. The CDR3 spans 12 residues. The CDR3 region has the DNA TGTGCCAGCAGCCAAACAGGCTATGAAGCTTTCTTT. Protein product: CASSQTGYEAFF.

This clonotype was counted a few times. The chain uses TRBV29-1 and TRBJ2-5; tentative D call: TRBD2 (7 bases). Trimming removed 6 bases from V and 1 base from J, with 21 bases in between. Looked up from germline, CDR1 is SQVTM and CDR2 is ANQGSEA. This CDR3 comprises 16 residues. The CDR3 coding sequence is TGCAGCGTGCGGAGGGGGATAGCGGGCACCCAAGAGACCCAGTACTTC. This encodes CSVRRGIAGTQETQYF.

This clonotype was counted only a few times. This sequence joins TRBV6-2 or TRBV6-3 and TRBJ2-3; 11 positions agree with TRBD2. Trimming at V came to 5 bases and at J to 0 bases, leaving 10 bases not matched to a gene. Germline assignment: CDR1 MNHEY and CDR2 SVGEGT. This CDR3 contains 18 residues. As DNA, the CDR3 is TGTGCCAGCAGTCGACCGGGACTAGCGGTCCTAAGCACAGATACGCAGTATTTT. Protein sequence: CASSRPGLAVLSTDTQYF.

CDR3 loop: CASRESGTSGSRKSTDTQYF. In DNA form, the CDR3 reads TGTGCCAGCCGAGAGTCCGGGACTAGCGGGAGTAGAAAGAGCACAGATACGCAGTATTTT. V and J are TRBV5-6 and TRBJ2-3, with TRBD2 identical over 14 bases. This CDR3 region has 20 residues. V lost 7 bases to trimming and J lost 0 bases; unmatched junction nucleotides: 16. Germline lookup yields CDR1 SGHDT and CDR2 YYEEEE.

Here the CDR3 reads CASSLGTGVNSPLHF. Here the CDR3 DNA reads TGTGCCAGCAGCTTAGGAACAGGGGTTAATTCACCCCTCCACTTT. The J gene is TRBJ1-6, the V gene TRBV7-2, with TRBD1 matching 7 bases. This CDR3 is 15 amino acids long. Germline V gene sequence: CDR1 SGHTA, CDR2 FQGNSA. V shed 1 base, J shed 6 bases, and the junction held 3 bases outside the gene matches.

The V call is TRBV6-1, the J call TRBJ2-7, with 10 bases aligning to TRBD1. Unmatched junction bases numbered 8, after V lost 6 bases and J lost 3 bases. This CDR3 spans 15 amino acids. From germline, CDR1 is MNHNS and CDR2 SASEGT. CDR3: CASSDRDRGFYEQYF. CDR3 in DNA: TGTGCCAGCAGCGACCGGGACAGGGGTTTCTACGAGCAGTACTTC.

The chain joins TRBV20-1 to TRBJ2-5; TRBD2 matches at 8 bases. V was clipped by 6 bases and J by 5 bases; unmatched bases: 14. Germline loops: CDR1 DFQATT, CDR2 SNEGSKA (reference sequence). CDR3 length equals 15 residues. The CDR3: CSAPPLSGSGETQYF. CDR3 in DNA: TGCAGTGCCCCCCCACTCAGCGGGAGCGGGGAGACCCAGTACTTC.

This clonotype was seen only a few times. The chain couples TRBV7-2 to TRBJ2-3; the D is unclear. Trimming cost V 1 base and J 8 bases, with 19 bases left between them. CDR3 length: 16 residues. Germline V gene lookup returns CDR1 SGHTA and CDR2 FQGNSA. In DNA, the CDR3 is TGTGCCAGCAGCTTAGGTTTCGGATCAACCAGTAGTACGCAGTATTTT. It specifies CASSLGFGSTSSTQYF.

J is TRBJ2-3 and V is TRBV20-1; TRBD2 matches 10 bases. The germline V gene encodes CDR1 DFQATT and CDR2 SNEGSKA (reference sequence). The CDR3 runs 15 residues. Trimming removed 1 base from V and 4 bases from J; junction bases left unmatched: 5. The CDR3 loop is CSARGASGRADTQYF. The CDR3 DNA follows: TGCAGTGCTAGAGGGGCTAGCGGGAGAGCAGATACGCAGTATTTT.

The CDR3 coding sequence is TGTGCTAGTGCCCGCGCGGGGGGCGCAGAGACCCAGTACTTC. Amino acids: CASARAGGAETQYF. The V and J genes are TRBV12-5 and TRBJ2-5; TRBD2 aligns across 8 bases. Germline CDR1 reads LGHNT; CDR2 reads FRNRAP. CDR3 length: 14 residues. V was pared by 7 bases and J by 4 bases, with 8 bases of the junction left unmatched.

This clonotype was counted only a few times. The chain links TRBV7-2 to TRBJ1-1; 10 bases map to TRBD1. The CDR3 is made up of 15 amino acids. V trimming: 3 bases; J trimming: 4 bases; junction bases outside the gene matches: 5. Per germline, CDR1 SGHTA and CDR2 FQGNSA. In DNA, the CDR3 is TGTGCCAGCAGCTTCAAGACAGGGGGCTTCACTGAAGCTTTCTTT. Its translation: CASSFKTGGFTEAFF.

The J gene is TRBJ1-5, the V gene TRBV6-1; 9 bases are a match to TRBD1. The length of the CDR3 is 14 residues. With 6 bases clipped from V and 5 bases from J, the junction kept 5 bases outside the gene matches. Per germline, CDR1 MNHNS and CDR2 SASEGT. The CDR3 protein is CASRDGQGHQPQHF. CDR3 coding DNA: TGTGCCAGCAGAGACGGACAGGGGCATCAGCCCCAGCATTTT.

The chain is built from TRBV7-2 and TRBJ2-7; D unresolved. V dropped 0 bases and J dropped 3 bases, with 12 bases sitting between them. CDR3 length: 15 amino acids. Per germline, CDR1 SGHTA and CDR2 FQGNSA. The CDR3 coding sequence is TGTGCCAGCAGCTTAGCCTTGCGCACACACTACGAGCAGTACTTC. It yields the protein CASSLALRTHYEQYF.

The rearrangement joins TRBV20-1 to TRBJ2-7; D is undetermined. Germline V gene sequence: CDR1 DFQATT, CDR2 SNEGSKA (reference sequence). The CDR3 runs to 12 residues. V lost 3 bases and J 5 bases, leaving 11 bases between the germline ends. This chain's CDR3 is CSARRNSDEQYF. The CDR3 DNA reads TGCAGTGCTAGGCGAAACTCGGACGAGCAGTACTTC.

By sample fraction, this clonotype is large. The J gene is TRBJ2-3, the V gene TRBV7-2; unclear D gene. V lost 4 bases and J lost 0, with 11 bases in between. The CDR3 loop spans 15 amino acids. Germline V gives CDR1 SGHTA, CDR2 FQGNSA. The DNA for the CDR3 is TGTGCCAGCAGCTCCGCATATGGGAGCACAGATACGCAGTATTTT. Translated: CASSSAYGSTDTQYF.

The V gene is TRBV6-1, the J gene TRBJ1-1; D remains unclear. V gave up 8 bases and J gave up 6 bases, with 16 bases separating them. Germline V gene lookup returns CDR1 MNHNS and CDR2 SASEGT. The length of the CDR3 is 13 residues. CDR3 nucleotides: TGTGCCAGCCTTATACAGACGTGGGCTGAAGCTTTCTTT. This codes for CASLIQTWAEAFF.

The V and J genes are TRBV18 and TRBJ1-5; 7 nucleotides match TRBD1. V shed 5 bases, J shed 5 bases, and the junction held 9 bases outside the gene matches. This CDR3 has 15 amino acids. Germline-derived CDR1 and CDR2 are KGHSH and LQKENI. CDR3 coding DNA: TGTGCCAGCTCATCACTCGGGACAGCTGATCAGCCCCAGCATTTT. This translates into CASSSLGTADQPQHF.

The V and J genes are TRBV7-8 and TRBJ2-2, with D possibly being TRBD2 (5 bases). Germline assignment: CDR1 SGHVS and CDR2 FQNEAQ. Trimming removed 3 bases at V and 8 bases at J, with 19 bases between. CDR3 length: 16 residues. CDR3 in amino acids: CASSLQGLVGRGELFF. In nucleotides, the CDR3 is TGTGCCAGCAGCTTGCAAGGACTGGTCGGGCGGGGGGAGCTGTTTTTT. The whole variable domain, remainder taken from reference TRBV7-8 and TRBJ2-2, is GAGVSQSPRYKVAKRGQDVALRCDPISGHVSLFWYQQALGQGPEFLTYFQNEAQLDKSGLPSDRFFAERPEGSVSTLKIQRTQQEDSAVYLCASSLQGLVGRGELFFGEGSRLTVL.

This clonotype has just a few counts. The V and J genes are TRBV28 and TRBJ1-6; 10 bases are a match to TRBD1. Germline lookup yields CDR1 MDHEN and CDR2 SYDVKM. J was trimmed by 9 bases and V by 0 bases; bases with no gene match: 2. The CDR3 totals 15 residues. CDR3 sequence (DNA): TGTGCCAGCAGTTTATGGGGGACAGGGGTTTCACCCCTCCACTTT. Translating it yields CASSLWGTGVSPLHF. Using reference TRBV28 and TRBJ1-6 for the parts outside the CDR3, the full variable domain is DVKVTQSSRYLVKRTGEKVFLECVQDMDHENMFWYRQDPGLGLRLIYFSYDVKMKEKGDIPEGYSVSREKKERFSLILESASTNQTSMYLCASSLWGTGVSPLHFGNGTRLTVT.

The CDR3 region is CASSPIGRGNSPLHF. For the CDR3, the DNA is TGTGCCAGCAGCCCCATCGGCAGGGGCAACTCACCCCTCCACTTT. The V call is TRBV7-9, the J call TRBJ1-6; perhaps TRBD1 as D (6 bases). CDR1 and CDR2 from the germline V gene are SEHNR and FQNEAQ (reference sequence). This CDR3 is 15 amino acids long. Between the trimmed V and J ends, which lost 5 bases and 10 bases, there was a span of 18 bases.

The chain carries TRBV21-1 and TRBJ2-1; no check of the table's D call, TRBD1, against the DNA was made. TRBV21-1 is tagged as a pseudogene. The CDR3 is 14 residues long. DNA for the CDR3: TGTGCGCTTGCCTCTGACAGGGGCTGCAATGAGCAGTTCTTC. Translating gives CALASDRGCNEQFF.